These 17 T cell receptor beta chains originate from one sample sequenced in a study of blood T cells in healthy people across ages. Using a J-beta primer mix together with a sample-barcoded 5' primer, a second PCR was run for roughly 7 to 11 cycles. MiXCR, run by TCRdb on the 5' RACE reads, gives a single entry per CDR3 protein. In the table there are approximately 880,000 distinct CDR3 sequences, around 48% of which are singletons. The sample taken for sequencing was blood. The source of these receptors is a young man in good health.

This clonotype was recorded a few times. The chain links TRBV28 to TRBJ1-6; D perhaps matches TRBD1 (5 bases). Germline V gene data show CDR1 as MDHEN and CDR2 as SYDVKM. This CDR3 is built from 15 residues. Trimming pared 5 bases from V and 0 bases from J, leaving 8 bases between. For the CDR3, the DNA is TGTGCCAGCAGTCCTACAGGCTCCTATAATTCACCCCTCCACTTT. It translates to CASSPTGSYNSPLHF.

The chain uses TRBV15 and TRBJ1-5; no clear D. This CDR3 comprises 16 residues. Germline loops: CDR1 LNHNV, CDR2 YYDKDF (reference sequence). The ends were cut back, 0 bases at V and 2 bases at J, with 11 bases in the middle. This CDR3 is CATSRDRGGGNQPQHF. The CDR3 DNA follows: TGTGCCACCAGCAGAGATCGAGGCGGAGGCAATCAGCCCCAGCATTTT. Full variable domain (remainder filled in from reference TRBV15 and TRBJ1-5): DAMVIQNPRYQVTQFGKPVTLSCSQTLNHNVMYWYQQKSSQAPKLLFHYYDKDFNNEADTPDNFQSRRPNTSFCFLDIRSPGLGDTAMYLCATSRDRGGGNQPQHFGDGTRLSIL.

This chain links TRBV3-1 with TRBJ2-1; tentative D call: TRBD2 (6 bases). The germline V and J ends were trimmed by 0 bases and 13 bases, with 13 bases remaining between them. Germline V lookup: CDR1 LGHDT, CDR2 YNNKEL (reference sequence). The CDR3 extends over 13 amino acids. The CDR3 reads CASSQDRGGTQFF. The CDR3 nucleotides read TGTGCCAGCAGCCAAGATAGGGGCGGGACTCAGTTCTTC.

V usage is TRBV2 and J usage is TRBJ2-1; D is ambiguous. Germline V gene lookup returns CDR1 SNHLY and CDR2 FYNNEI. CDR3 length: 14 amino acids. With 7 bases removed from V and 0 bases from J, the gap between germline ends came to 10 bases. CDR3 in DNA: TGTGCCAGCACCGAGCTGAGCTCCTACAATGAGCAGTTCTTC. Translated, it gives CASTELSSYNEQFF.

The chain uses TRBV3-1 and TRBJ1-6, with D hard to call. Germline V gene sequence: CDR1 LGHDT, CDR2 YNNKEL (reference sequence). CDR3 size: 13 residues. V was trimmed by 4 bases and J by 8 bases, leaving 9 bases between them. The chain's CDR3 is CASSPSRDSPLHF. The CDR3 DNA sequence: TGTGCCAGCAGCCCCTCCCGTGATTCACCCCTCCACTTT.

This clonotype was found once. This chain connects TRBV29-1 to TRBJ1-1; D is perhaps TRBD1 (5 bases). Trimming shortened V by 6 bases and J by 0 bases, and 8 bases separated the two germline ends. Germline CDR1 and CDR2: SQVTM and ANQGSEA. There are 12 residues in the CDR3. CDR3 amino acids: CSVQDMNTEAFF. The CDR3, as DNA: TGCAGCGTACAGGACATGAACACTGAAGCTTTCTTT.

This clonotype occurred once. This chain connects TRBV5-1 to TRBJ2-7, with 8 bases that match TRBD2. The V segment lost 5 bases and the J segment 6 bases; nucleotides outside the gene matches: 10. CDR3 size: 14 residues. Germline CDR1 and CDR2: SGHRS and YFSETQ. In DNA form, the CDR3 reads TGCGCCAGCAGGTCTAGCGGGCCTCGGTCCGAGCAGTACTTC. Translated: CASRSSGPRSEQYF.

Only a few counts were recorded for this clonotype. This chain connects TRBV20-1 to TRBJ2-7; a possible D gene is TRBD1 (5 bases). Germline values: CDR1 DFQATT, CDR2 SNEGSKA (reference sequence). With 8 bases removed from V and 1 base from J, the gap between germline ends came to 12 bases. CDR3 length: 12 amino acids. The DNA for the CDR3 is TGCAGTCCCAGGGTGGAATCCTACGAGCAGTACTTC. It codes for CSPRVESYEQYF.

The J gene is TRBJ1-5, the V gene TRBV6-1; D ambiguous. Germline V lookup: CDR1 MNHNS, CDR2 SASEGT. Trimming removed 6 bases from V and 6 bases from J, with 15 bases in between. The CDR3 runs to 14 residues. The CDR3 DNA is TGTGCCAGCAGCGACGCGGCATCCTTTCAGCCCCAGCATTTT. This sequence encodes CASSDAASFQPQHF.

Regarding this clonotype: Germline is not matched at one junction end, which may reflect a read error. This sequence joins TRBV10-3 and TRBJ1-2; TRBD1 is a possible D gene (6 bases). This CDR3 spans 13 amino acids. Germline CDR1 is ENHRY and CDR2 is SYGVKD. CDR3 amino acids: CAISLQGSNGCTF. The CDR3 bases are TGTGCCATCAGTCTACAGGGATCTAATGGCTGCACCTTC.

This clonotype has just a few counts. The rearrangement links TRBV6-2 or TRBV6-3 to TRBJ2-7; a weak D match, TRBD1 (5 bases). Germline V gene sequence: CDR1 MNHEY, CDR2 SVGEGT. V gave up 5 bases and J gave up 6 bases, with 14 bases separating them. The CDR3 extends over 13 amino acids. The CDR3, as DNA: TGTGCCAGCAGTCGACCCGAAAGGGGCGAGCAGTACTTC. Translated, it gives CASSRPERGEQYF.

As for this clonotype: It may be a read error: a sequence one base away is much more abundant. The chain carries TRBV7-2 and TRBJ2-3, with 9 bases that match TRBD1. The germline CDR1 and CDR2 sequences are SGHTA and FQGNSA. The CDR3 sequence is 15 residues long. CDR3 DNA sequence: TGTGCCTGCAGCGGCCGGGACAGGGCGGGAGATACGCAGTATTTT. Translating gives CACSGRDRAGDTQYF.

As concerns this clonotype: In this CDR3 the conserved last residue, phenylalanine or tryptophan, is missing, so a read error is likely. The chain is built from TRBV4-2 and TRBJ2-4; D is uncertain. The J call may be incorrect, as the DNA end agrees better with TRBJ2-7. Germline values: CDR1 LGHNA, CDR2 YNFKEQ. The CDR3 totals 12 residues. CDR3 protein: CASSRGSGEQYS. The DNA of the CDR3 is TGTGCCAGCAGCCGCGGATCGGGCGAGCAGTACTCC.

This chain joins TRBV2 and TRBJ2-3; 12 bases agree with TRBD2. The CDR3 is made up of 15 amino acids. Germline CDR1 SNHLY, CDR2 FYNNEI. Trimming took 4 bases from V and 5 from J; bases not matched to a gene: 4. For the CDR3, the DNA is TGTGCCAGCAGTGCTAGCGGGGGGGCGAAAGATACGCAGTATTTT. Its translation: CASSASGGAKDTQYF. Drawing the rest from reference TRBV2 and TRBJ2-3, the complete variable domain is EPEVTQTPSHQVTQMGQEVILRCVPISNHLYFYWYRQILGQKVEFLVSFYNNEISEKSEIFDDQFSVERPDGSNFTLKIRSTKLEDSAMYFCASSASGGAKDTQYFGPGTRLTVL.

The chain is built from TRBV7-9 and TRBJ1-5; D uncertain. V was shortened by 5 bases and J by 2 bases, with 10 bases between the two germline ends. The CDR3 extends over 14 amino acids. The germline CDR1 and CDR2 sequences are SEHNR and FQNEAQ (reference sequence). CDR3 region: CASSPKSGNQPQHF. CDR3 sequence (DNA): TGTGCCAGCAGCCCGAAGTCGGGCAATCAGCCCCAGCATTTT.

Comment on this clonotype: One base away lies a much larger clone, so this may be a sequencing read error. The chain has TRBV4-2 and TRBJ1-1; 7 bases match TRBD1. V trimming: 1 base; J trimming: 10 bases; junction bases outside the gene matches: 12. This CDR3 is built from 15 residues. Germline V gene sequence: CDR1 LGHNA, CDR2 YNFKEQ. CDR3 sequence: CASSQAETGATAAFF. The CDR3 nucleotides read TGTGCCAGCAGCCAAGCCGAAACAGGGGCGACCGCAGCTTTCTTT.

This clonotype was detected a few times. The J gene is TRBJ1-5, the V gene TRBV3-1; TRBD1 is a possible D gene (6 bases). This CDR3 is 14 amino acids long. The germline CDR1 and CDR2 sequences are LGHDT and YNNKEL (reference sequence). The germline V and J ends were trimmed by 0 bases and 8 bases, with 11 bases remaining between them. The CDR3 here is CASSQDRGRKPQHF. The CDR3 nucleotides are TGTGCCAGCAGCCAAGACCGGGGGCGAAAGCCCCAGCATTTT.